The clone carrying this TCR beta chain occurred a few times. Its target is not known. The data stem from a study of shared clonotypes between healthy human individuals. General study results and limits: Expectations were that clonotype sharing among donors would be affected by sequencing depth. Larger richness was generally estimated for naive than memory subsets.

The CDR3 spans 12 residues. Deletions cut 5 bases from V and 10 bases from J, with 12 bases between. The germline V gene encodes CDR1 SGHAT and CDR2 FQNNGV. Terminally differentiated effector memory CD45RA+ cells were excluded by CCR7 positive selection of CD45RO-negative cells. Measured with immunoSEQ multiplex PCR; TCRdb has only the in-frame clones, and not every one. The sample holds 2 million to 2.5 million clones, more than 85% seen once. The J gene is TRBJ2-1, the V gene TRBV11-2; no firm D call. This TCR was recovered from a man between 18 and 29 years old in good health. Some clones in this sample may be carry-over from other donors' samples. The sequenced sample consisted of naive CD8+ T cells from PBMCs. The CDR3 protein is CASSPTTWEQFF. The CDR3 DNA follows: TGTGCCAGCAGCCCAACCACCTGGGAGCAGTTCTTC.